This TCR beta chain was captured in a study of T cell repertoires in cytomegalovirus infection. Points from the study as a whole: Cumulative public TCR beta family frequency identified CMV carriers with the relevant HLA.

Using its own MiXCR run on the reads, TCRdb lists one record per CDR3 protein. This repertoire shows about 340,000 distinct CDR3 sequences, 25% to 35% found once; its top ten account for 15% to 20%. Details on this clonotype: Its cognate antigen is unknown.

Germline CDR1 MNHEY, CDR2 SVGAGI. Trimming took 4 bases from V and 2 from J, leaving 20 bases between them. This CDR3 has 17 residues. The sequencing used cultured PBMCs, collected from culture after CMV antigen stimulation. This sequence originates from a human donor in good health (CMV status not recorded). Some clones in this sample may be carry-over from other donors' samples. V and J are TRBV6-5 and TRBJ1-2; possibly TRBD1 for D (5 bases). CDR3 DNA sequence: TGTGCCAGCAGTTCCCATCAGGGAGGGAAGCCCAACTATGGCTACACCTTC. It specifies CASSSHQGGKPNYGYTF.